Sequencing of this T cell receptor (beta chain) was carried out in a study of T cell responses to AZD1222 COVID-19 vaccine (dated by TCRdb to the early 2020s). For the wider study: Because spike-specific TCR depth and breadth did not differ between the two schedules, AZD1222 recipients who got a second dose at roughly 4 weeks were pooled with those who got a second dose at roughly 12 weeks. A total of around 240 trial participants underwent TCR sequencing, of whom some 210 received two doses of AZD1222 and about 25 received two doses of the MenACWY control vaccine. Trial participants were enrolled by age into subgroups of 18-55, 56-69 and 70-plus years, and roughly 150, 30 and 60 TCR-sequenced participants, respectively, were included in these subgroups. Beyond this particular receptor, the publication reports: Because no samples from the day 14 peak response were available, repertoires could be characterized only after the peak T cell response. Conclusions about previously exposed vaccinees were limited because only a handful of AZD1222 recipients were SARS-CoV-2 seropositive at baseline. Reportedly, close to half of the unique spike-specific TCRs recognized epitopes lying outside the regions that are mutated in the B.1.351 and B.1.1.7 variants. Participants were mostly white British and included more females than males, and it was suggested by the authors that clonal diversity may have been underestimated. The vaccine-associated CD4 TCRs covered the entire spike protein, and the dominant responses fell in regions 160-218 and 743-854. The 56-69-year group was small, and its depth increase did not reach significance, likely because of low power. Spike-specific TCR breadth and depth rose significantly after two AZD1222 doses compared with day 0 and with MenACWY recipients.

The intended sense of this specimen's time point label: baseline before first vaccination. The vaccinee samples were drawn from two UK trials, COV001 and COV002, one of which was a single-blind randomized controlled phase 2/3 trial testing AZD1222 (ChAdOx1 nCoV-19) in healthy adults. For TCRbeta chain sequencing, PBMC samples from trial participants were taken at day 0 and at day 28 after the second dose. The CDR3 regions of human TCRbeta chains were analyzed by immunosequencing. On the authors' methods: TCRs in the repertoires were matched against a reference library of SARS-CoV-2-specific TCRs that had been generated with the MIRA antigen-specificity platform. Breadth was defined as the fraction of unique TCRs that were SARS-CoV-2-associated. Depth was defined as the fraction of total T cells that were SARS-CoV-2-associated. Each spike-specific TCR was assigned to its reactive spike region and to a CD4 or CD8 class using the MIRA data. Log10-transformed breadth and depth values were compared by one-way ANOVA with Sidak's multiple comparisons tests. Sourced from immuneACCESS, this table was stored by TCRdb with only in-frame sequences that have V and J called. A share of the clones is absent; for the studies checked, an unresolved V gene accounts for under half, and the remainder has no known explanation. That table is the source of V, J and clone size, and D and trimming were worked out from the DNA. Recorded for this sample are around 160,000 clones; 94% of them occurred a single time. The ten largest clones represent approximately 0.58% of the sample.

The cysteine opens and the phenylalanine closes a CDR3 of 12 amino acids. This entry keeps only the CDR3 DNA: 36 bases, framed from base 1. The germline V gene yields SQVTM for CDR1 and ANQGSEA for CDR2. The V end gives up 5 bases and the J end 4 bases, leaving 2 bases in the junction not matched to a gene. With respect to this clone: This receptor's antigen is unknown. The input lacks base qualities; no much larger clone sits a single base away.

Specimen: peripheral blood, collected on day 0 of AZD1222 vaccination. The V and J segments used are TRBV29-1 and TRBJ1-1; TRBD1 agrees with 9 junctional bases. This clonotype was sampled from an adult in good health. The nucleotide sequence is given as TGCAGCGTTTTACAGGGGGCCACTGAAGCTTTCTTT. Its protein product is CSVLQGATEAFF.